These 6 T cell receptor beta chains originate from one sample sequenced in a study of T cell repertoires in cytomegalovirus infection. TCRdb reprocessed the reads via MiXCR and lists one record per CDR3 protein. The sample shows roughly 990,000 distinct CDR3 sequences, approximately 33% of them seen only once. These receptors' targets are unknown. This sample comprised cultured CD8+ T cells from PBMCs, obtained from culture after CMV antigen stimulation. Receptors were obtained from a human donor in good health (CMV status not recorded). Some clones in this sample may be carry-over from other donors' samples.

The chain has TRBV9 and TRBJ2-6, with TRBD1 matching 7 bases. J lost 0 bases, V lost 0 bases, and 9 bases had no gene match. Germline assignment: CDR1 SGDLS and CDR2 YYNGEE. This CDR3 spans 19 amino acids. CDR3 DNA: TGTGCCAGCAGCGTAGAATGGGGACAGCCTACCTCTGGGGCCAACGTCCTGACTTTC. This sequence encodes CASSVEWGQPTSGANVLTF.

This clonotype has only a few counts. DNA of the CDR3: TGTGCCAGCAGTTTTCCAAGCGGGGGTACAGACGAGCAGTACTTC. It is translated as CASSFPSGGTDEQYF. V and J are TRBV12-3 or TRBV12-4 and TRBJ2-7; TRBD2 agrees at 8 bases. J was trimmed by 5 bases and V by 3 bases; bases with no gene match: 9. The CDR3 has 15 amino acids.

The V gene is TRBV12-3 or TRBV12-4, the J gene TRBJ2-3; D possibly corresponds to TRBD2 (6 bases). The CDR3 has 13 amino acids. Trimming pared 5 bases from V and 2 bases from J, leaving 8 bases between. CDR3 in DNA: TGTGCCAGCAGTCGGGAGTACACAGATACGCAGTATTTT. It codes for CASSREYTDTQYF.

The sample holds a few counts of this clonotype. The chain uses TRBV12-3 or TRBV12-4 and TRBJ1-1; a possible D gene is TRBD1 (5 bases). Trimming took 6 bases from V and 8 from J, leaving 16 bases between them. This CDR3 is 13 amino acids long. Here the CDR3 reads CASSPPGLKEAFF. The CDR3 nucleotides read TGTGCCAGCAGCCCGCCGGGACTTAAAGAAGCTTTCTTT.

This clonotype was seen many times. The chain uses TRBV28 and TRBJ2-6; possibly TRBD2 for D (6 bases). V lost 4 bases to trimming and J lost 0 bases, with 7 bases between them. The CDR3 extends over 15 amino acids. CDR1 MDHEN and CDR2 SYDVKM come from the germline V gene. CDR3 in DNA: TGTGCCAGCAGTTGGGGGGACTCTGGGGCCAACGTCCTGACTTTC. Encoded protein: CASSWGDSGANVLTF.

This clonotype was seen a few times. The chain joins TRBV5-4 to TRBJ1-2; no clear D. The CDR3 runs 13 residues. Trimming shortened V by 4 bases and J by 7 bases, and 14 bases separated the two germline ends. From germline, CDR1 is SGHNT and CDR2 YYREEE (reference sequence). The CDR3 DNA reads TGTGCCAGCAGCCGGACCGGGCACCTTGGCTACACCTTC. Protein: CASSRTGHLGYTF.